These 6 T cell receptor beta chains share one sample of origin, sequenced in a study of cytomegalovirus exposure and HLA in healthy donors. The PCR contained 60 Vbeta and 13 Jbeta primers. Sequencing was performed with immunoSEQ multiplex PCR; in TCRdb, only in-frame clones are kept and a portion is missing. This table has roughly 100,000 clones, 79% appearing once. The sample comprised PBMCs. The receptors stem from a male donor in good health and CMV-seropositive.

This chain connects TRBV4-1 to TRBJ2-4, with 15 bases lining up with TRBD2. Germline V CDR1 and CDR2: MGHRA, YSYEKL. CDR3 size: 16 residues. Unmatched junction bases numbered 4, after V lost 0 bases and J lost 10 bases. The CDR3 nucleotides read TGCGCCAGCAGCCAAGAACGGGGACTAGCGGGGGGTATTCAGTACTTC. This encodes CASSQERGLAGGIQYF.

The gene calls are TRBV5-1 and TRBJ1-6; D remains ambiguous. This CDR3 comprises 14 residues. In germline, CDR1 is SGHRS, CDR2 YFSETQ. V lost 1 base, J lost 5 bases, and 7 bases lay in between. CDR3 protein: CASSLRVNNSPLHF. The CDR3 nucleotides are TGCGCCAGCAGCTTGCGAGTCAATAATTCACCCCTCCACTTT.

V gene TRBV7-6 combines with J gene TRBJ2-3; 8 positions match TRBD2. Germline V gene data show CDR1 as SGHVS and CDR2 as FNYEAQ. Trimming at V came to 4 bases and at J to 5 bases, leaving 8 bases not matched to a gene. There are 15 residues in the CDR3. CDR3 loop: CASSYSREGEDTQYF. CDR3 nucleotide sequence: TGTGCCAGCAGCTACTCCCGGGAGGGTGAAGATACGCAGTATTTT.

The rearrangement uses TRBV2 and TRBJ1-4; D gene uncertain. V was trimmed by 3 bases and J by 11 bases, leaving 22 bases between them. Germline V CDR1 and CDR2: SNHLY, FYNNEI. This CDR3 has 16 residues. The DNA of the CDR3 is TGTGCCAGCAGTGAGCAGGTAGTCGTTGTTAGCGGGAAACTGTTTTTT. Amino acids: CASSEQVVVVSGKLFF. Filled out from reference TRBV2 and TRBJ1-4, the complete variable domain reads EPEVTQTPSHQVTQMGQEVILRCVPISNHLYFYWYRQILGQKVEFLVSFYNNEISEKSEIFDDQFSVERPDGSNFTLKIRSTKLEDSAMYFCASSEQVVVVSGKLFFGSGTQLSVL.

The chain carries TRBV7-9 and TRBJ2-1; D gene uncertain. The V end was cut by 3 bases, the J end by 6 bases, with 6 bases between. CDR3 length: 12 residues. Germline assignment: CDR1 SEHNR and CDR2 FQNEAQ (reference sequence). The CDR3 DNA is TGTGCCAGCAGCTTTGGCATCAATGAGCAGTTCTTC. It is translated as CASSFGINEQFF.

The chain recombines TRBV5-1 with TRBJ1-4; 10 positions agree with TRBD1. Trimming removed 1 base from V and 8 bases from J; junction bases left unmatched: 8. CDR3 size: 16 residues. Germline assignment: CDR1 SGHRS and CDR2 YFSETQ. In DNA, the CDR3 is TGCGCCAGCAGCTTGAACCCCGACAGGGGGCGGGAAAAACTGTTTTTT. Translation gives CASSLNPDRGREKLFF.